This T cell receptor (beta chain) derives from a study of blood T cells in healthy people across ages. It was with a sample-barcoded 5' primer and a J-beta primer mix that a second PCR of roughly 6 to 12 cycles was run. Each CDR3 protein gets one entry after TCRdb re-called the 5' RACE reads with MiXCR. The profile shows 2 million or so distinct CDR3 sequences, about 50% of them singletons. V was clipped by 3 bases and J by 4 bases; unmatched bases: 17. The CDR3 loop spans 19 amino acids. In germline, CDR1 is SGHTA, CDR2 FQGTGA. Findings and caveats of the study: Older age coincided with a roughly linear decline in TCR beta diversity per million T cells.

Concerning this clonotype: Its antigen is currently unknown.

The source material was blood. The chain combines TRBV7-3 with TRBJ2-3, with 9 positions matching TRBD2. The clonotype comes from a woman aged 40 to 50 in good health. The CDR3 nucleotides are TGTGCCAGCAGCTTGGGGCCGGGGGGAGAGACTAGCGGCGCAGATACGCAGTATTTT. The encoded protein is CASSLGPGGETSGADTQYF.